This entry lists 15 T cell receptor beta chains sequenced from one sample in a study of blood T cell repertoires in COVID-19. Assay: immunoSEQ multiplex PCR; the TCRdb copy retains only in-frame clones and omits some. The data hold around 110,000 clones, with 65% to 85% observed a single time. Material: peripheral blood. The receptors were gathered from a woman in her 70s with acute or convalescent COVID-19.

The genes are TRBV3-1 (or the pseudogene TRBV3-2) and TRBJ1-5, with D perhaps matching TRBD1 (5 bases). Germline V gives CDR1 LGHDT, CDR2 YNNKEL (reference sequence). V was clipped by 0 bases and J by 2 bases, with 11 bases between them. This CDR3 is built from 16 residues. Written as DNA, the CDR3 is TGTGCCAGCAGCCAAGAGGGGCTTGGGGGCAATCAGCCCCAGCATTTT. Protein product: CASSQEGLGGNQPQHF.

The gene calls are TRBV4-1 and TRBJ1-1; 12 bases are a match to TRBD1. Germline CDR1 MGHRA, CDR2 YSYEKL. The J segment lost 1 base and the V segment lost 0 bases, leaving 9 bases of the junction unmatched. The CDR3 length is 19 residues. The CDR3 here is CASSQDPAGQGARNTEAFF. The CDR3 DNA sequence: TGCGCCAGCAGCCAAGATCCAGCGGGACAGGGGGCGAGGAACACTGAAGCTTTCTTT.

In its sample, this clone was seen a few times. The rearrangement uses TRBV10-3 and TRBJ2-7; D uncertain. The CDR3 sequence is 14 residues long. Per the germline V gene, CDR1 is ENHRY and CDR2 is SYGVKD. V gave up 3 bases and J gave up 0 bases, with 9 bases separating them. CDR3 loop: CAISDRSGSYEQYF. For the CDR3, the DNA is TGTGCCATCAGTGACAGGTCTGGCTCCTACGAGCAGTACTTC.

V usage is TRBV7-8 and J usage is TRBJ2-3; maybe TRBD2 (5 bases). V dropped 5 bases and J dropped 3 bases, with 18 bases sitting between them. CDR3 length equals 16 residues. Germline CDR1 is SGHVS and CDR2 is FQNEAQ. The DNA of the CDR3 is TGTGCCAGCAGCCTAGATGAGGGAGCTGGGACAGATACGCAGTATTTT. Translation gives CASSLDEGAGTDTQYF.

The chain has TRBV27 and TRBJ1-5; D unclear. In germline, CDR1 is MNHEY, CDR2 SMNVEV (reference sequence). CDR3 length: 14 residues. V was pared by 3 bases and J by 1 base, with 7 bases between. The CDR3 DNA sequence: TGTGCCAGCAGTTTCACAGACAGCAATCAGCCCCAGCATTTT. Amino acids: CASSFTDSNQPQHF.

J is TRBJ2-1 and V is TRBV5-1; 10 bases are a match to TRBD2. The germline V gene has CDR1 SGHRS and CDR2 YFSETQ. The trim removed 4 bases at V and 4 bases at J, leaving 5 bases unmatched. This CDR3 comprises 15 residues. Here the CDR3 reads CASSMASGGYNEQFF. As DNA, the CDR3 is TGCGCCAGCAGCATGGCTAGCGGGGGTTACAATGAGCAGTTCTTC.

V usage is TRBV29-1 and J usage is TRBJ2-1; a possible D gene is TRBD1 (5 bases). The CDR3 spans 14 residues. V was pared by 1 base and J by 5 bases, with 12 bases between. Germline-derived CDR1 and CDR2 are SQVTM and ANQGSEA. In DNA, the CDR3 is TGCAGCGTTGAAGGGACAAAGATCCACAATGAGCAGTTCTTC. Residues: CSVEGTKIHNEQFF.

V is TRBV30 and J is TRBJ2-1; tentative D call: TRBD1 (6 bases). Trimming stripped 3 bases from V and 9 bases from J, with 18 bases between. Germline CDR1 and CDR2: GTSNPN and SVGIG (reference sequence). The CDR3 has 14 amino acids. CDR3 DNA sequence: TGTGCCTGGAGGCACATACAGGGTAGGGGTGAGCAGTTCTTC. Translated, it gives CAWRHIQGRGEQFF.

V and J are TRBV6-5 and TRBJ1-2, with 7 bases fitting TRBD1. Germline V gene lookup returns CDR1 MNHEY and CDR2 SVGAGI. CDR3 size: 14 residues. Trimming at V came to 7 bases and at J to 4 bases, leaving 9 bases not matched to a gene. This chain's CDR3 is CASTRTGGFYGYTF. CDR3 sequence (DNA): TGTGCCAGCACGAGGACAGGCGGTTTCTATGGCTACACCTTC.

This clone has only a few counts. This sequence joins TRBV7-9 and TRBJ1-2; 9 bases are shared with TRBD1. Germline V CDR1 and CDR2: SEHNR, FQNEAQ (reference sequence). The CDR3 runs to 14 residues. Unmatched junction bases numbered 3, after V lost 1 base and J lost 6 bases. CDR3 residues: CASSLVGQGDGYTF. Here the CDR3 DNA reads TGTGCCAGCAGCTTAGTGGGACAGGGCGATGGCTACACCTTC. Together with reference TRBV7-9 and TRBJ1-2, the CDR3 gives the full variable domain: DTGVSQNPRHKITKRGQNVTFRCDPISEHNRLYWYRQTLGQGPEFLTYFQNEAQLEKSRLLSDRFSAERPKGSFSTLEIQRTEQGDSAMYLCASSLVGQGDGYTFGSGTRLTVV.

The chain joins TRBV5-5 to TRBJ1-2; D might be TRBD1 (6 bases). Germline V gene lookup returns CDR1 SGHKS and CDR2 YYEKEE (reference sequence). CDR3 length: 14 amino acids. Deletions cut 4 bases from V and 9 bases from J, with 19 bases between. CDR3 in DNA: TGTGCCAGCAGCCCCGGGACACCCGGGGAGCGCTACACCTTC. It is translated as CASSPGTPGERYTF.

About this clone: Its ends do not fully match the called genes, so a read error is possible. The chain has TRBV6-5 and TRBJ1-2, with 10 bases matching TRBD1. The CDR3 is 14 residues long. Looked up from germline, CDR1 is MNHEY and CDR2 is SVGAGI. The CDR3 sequence is CASRFATGGYGYTF. The CDR3 DNA reads as TGTGCCAGCAGATTTGCGACAGGGGGCTATGGCTACACTTTC.

The chain recombines TRBV3-1 (or the pseudogene TRBV3-2) with TRBJ2-3; 8 bases map to TRBD2. This CDR3 region has 17 residues. CDR1 is LGHDT and CDR2 is YNNKEL in the germline V gene (reference sequence). With 0 bases clipped from V and 5 bases from J, the junction kept 10 bases outside the gene matches. The CDR3 sequence is CASSQEGGAGVGDTQYF. CDR3 coding DNA: TGTGCCAGCAGCCAAGAGGGGGGAGCGGGAGTAGGAGATACGCAGTATTTT.

This clone was detected a few times. The gene calls are TRBV4-2 and TRBJ2-1; D possibly corresponds to TRBD2 (5 bases). V was pared by 7 bases and J by 4 bases, with 23 bases between. Germline CDR1 is LGHNA and CDR2 is YNFKEQ. The CDR3 runs 17 residues. In DNA form, the CDR3 reads TGTGCCAGCACGCCCTCTCTGGAGGCCAGTCGGTACAATGAGCAGTTCTTC. It translates to CASTPSLEASRYNEQFF.

This clone came up once. The chain combines TRBV19 with TRBJ2-7, with D perhaps matching TRBD1 (7 bases). The CDR3 runs to 13 residues. Germline CDR1 and CDR2: LNHDA and SQIVND (reference sequence). V lost 6 bases and J lost 3, with 12 bases in between. CDR3 sequence reads: CASSPGGFYEQYF. Written as DNA, the CDR3 is TGTGCCAGTAGCCCAGGGGGGTTCTACGAGCAGTACTTC.